This T cell receptor (beta chain) was sequenced for a study of blood T cell repertoires in COVID-19. Looking at the study overall: There were acute and convalescent COVID-19 samples, and they came from the United States, Italy and Spain. Sources were T cells, B-cell-depleted T cells, or PBMCs; the material itself was cDNA or gDNA.

In the original workflow: Amplified reference gene primers provided the basis for estimating nucleated cell counts. Here immunoSEQ multiplex PCR was the method, and the copy in TCRdb shows in-frame clones only, minus some. The DNA was the basis for D and trimming; V, J and clone size are from that table. The repertoire holds more than 55,000 clones, with approximately 90% as singletons. CDR1 and CDR2 (germline): MNHEY, SVGAGI. V shed 6 bases and J shed 0 bases, with 11 bases lying between them. This CDR3 is built from 15 residues. The table lists this clone with a count of one. The sample was peripheral blood. This chain joins TRBV6-5 and TRBJ2-2; possibly TRBD1 for D (6 bases). The TCR originated in an older woman with acute or convalescent COVID-19. CDR3 loop: CASRSGHTNTGELFF. The DNA of the CDR3 is TGTGCCAGCAGGTCGGGACACACGAACACCGGGGAGCTGTTTTTT.